A selection of T cell receptor beta chains follows, all from one sample in a study of blood T cell repertoires in COVID-19. Produced via immunoSEQ multiplex PCR; TCRdb's table is partial and in-frame only. The data show about 370,000 clones, with about 90% seen just once and 2.5% to 3.5% held by the top ten. Input material: peripheral blood. These receptors came from a woman aged 25 to 39 with COVID-19, enrolled during active disease. Both conserved end residues are trimmed from each CDR3.

j_gene	v_gene	CDR3aa
TRBJ2-1	TRBV12-3/TRBV12-4	AQGNSYNEQF
TRBJ2-5	TRBV19	ASSITSPGQGDGETQY
TRBJ1-1	TRBV28	ASSSHSLGWAMNTEAF
TRBJ2-3	TRBV11-3	ASSLATSGSTDTQY
TRBJ2-5	TRBV3-1/TRBV3-2	ASSHWDSQETQY
TRBJ2-1	TRBV15	ATSFPGTGAVDEQF
TRBJ1-1	TRBV27	ASSFSQGGAEAF
TRBJ2-1	TRBV5-1	ASSPIPYSGGTSYNEQF
TRBJ2-1	TRBV6-2/TRBV6-3	ASSYPVLEQF
TRBJ2-1	TRBV6-2/TRBV6-3	ASSTRAGGYNEQF
TRBJ2-7	TRBV18	ASSPRRGDEQY
TRBJ1-2	TRBV7-9	ASSLESPGERVADYGYT
TRBJ2-3	TRBV19	ASRPFSDPTSTDTQY
TRBJ2-2	TRBV7-9	ASSPGTGTVSAGELF
TRBJ2-1	TRBV4-3	ASSQDLAGGSGSYNEQF
TRBJ2-1	TRBV7-8	ASSVERGGRNEQF
TRBJ2-1	TRBV7-2	ASSPRLAGGVNEQF
TRBJ1-2	TRBV19	ASSIDGDSYYT
TRBJ2-1	TRBV7-2	ASSQGLYNEQF
TRBJ1-1	TRBV5-1	ASSLDQGISEAF
TRBJ2-1	TRBV2	ASGGGKERDSRYNEQF
TRBJ2-5	TRBV6-5	ASSYSQGGGQETQY
TRBJ1-6	TRBV11-3	ASSLGANSPLH
TRBJ2-1	TRBV5-1	ASRPEPGQGTSYNEQF
TRBJ2-2	TRBV28	ASSSLNTGELF
TRBJ2-5	TRBV7-9	ASSQQSQGAQETQY
TRBJ2-2	TRBV30	AWSSYPGTSGSPLYRELF
TRBJ1-6	TRBV12-3/TRBV12-4	ASGGVGASPLH
TRBJ1-2	TRBV18	ASSPLDRGYNYGYT
TRBJ2-7	TRBV7-8	ASRDVAQGAVQY
TRBJ1-2	TRBV10-1	ASSDPQVPYGYT
TRBJ2-1	TRBV24-1	ATSETGGSYNEQF
TRBJ2-5	TRBV11-3	ASSTGWGQGAEETQY